This TCR beta chain was sequenced for a study of neurological immune-mediated disorders. Overall study results and limits: None of the CDR3 amino acid sequences of expanded clones were shared across subjects, and this suggested private repertoires in all groups. Falling below healthy controls, multiple sclerosis showed the least TCR clonal expansion, while HTLV-1-associated myelopathy showed the most.

Germline values: CDR1 SEHNR, CDR2 FQNEAQ (reference sequence). The CDR3 contains 15 residues. Trimming removed 5 bases from V and 3 bases from J, with 17 bases in between. The cDNA was produced through 5'RACE with 10-nucleotide random UMIs. Each sequencing run yielded over 170 million TCR-beta sequences from 15-18 subjects. MiXCR, applied by TCRdb to the 5' RACE reads, yields one record per CDR3 protein. The sample comprises about 52,000 distinct CDR3 sequences, 3% to 4.5% of which are singletons, and 5.5% to 7.5% rests with the top ten. This clonotype was picked up many times. The antigen is unknown. The receptor comes from a man in his fifties or sixties with multiple sclerosis. Sequencing used PBMCs. The genes are TRBV7-9 and TRBJ2-7; perhaps D is TRBD1 or TRBD2 (5 bases each). CDR3 in amino acids: CASSPTWGSGYEQYF. Written as DNA, the CDR3 is TGTGCCAGCAGCCCAACATGGGGGTCGGGCTACGAGCAGTACTTC.